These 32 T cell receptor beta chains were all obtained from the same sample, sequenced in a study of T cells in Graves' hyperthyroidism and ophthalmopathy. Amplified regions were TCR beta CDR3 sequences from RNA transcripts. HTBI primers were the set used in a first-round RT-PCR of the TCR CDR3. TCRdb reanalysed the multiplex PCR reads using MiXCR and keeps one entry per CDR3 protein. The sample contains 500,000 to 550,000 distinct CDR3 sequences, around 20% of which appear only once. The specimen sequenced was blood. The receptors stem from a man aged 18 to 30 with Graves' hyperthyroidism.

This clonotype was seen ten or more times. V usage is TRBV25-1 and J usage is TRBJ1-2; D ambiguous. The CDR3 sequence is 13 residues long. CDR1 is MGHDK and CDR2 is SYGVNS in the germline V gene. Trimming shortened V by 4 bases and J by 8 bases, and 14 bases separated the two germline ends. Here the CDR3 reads CASSVVAGSGYTF. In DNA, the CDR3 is TGTGCCAGCAGTGTAGTAGCTGGGAGCGGCTACACCTTC.

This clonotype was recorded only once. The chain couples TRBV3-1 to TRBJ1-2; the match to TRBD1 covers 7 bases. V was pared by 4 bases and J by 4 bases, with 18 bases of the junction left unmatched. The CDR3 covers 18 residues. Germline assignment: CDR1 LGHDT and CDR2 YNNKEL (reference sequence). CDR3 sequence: CASSPSQEGALYFYGYTF. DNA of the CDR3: TGTGCCAGCAGCCCTTCTCAGGAGGGGGCCCTTTACTTCTATGGCTACACCTTC.

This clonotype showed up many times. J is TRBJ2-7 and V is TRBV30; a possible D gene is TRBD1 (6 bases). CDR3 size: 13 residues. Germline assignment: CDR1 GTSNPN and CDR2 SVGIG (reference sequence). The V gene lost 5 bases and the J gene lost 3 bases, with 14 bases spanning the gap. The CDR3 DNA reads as TGTGCCTGGTCCCGGGACACCTTCTACGAGCAGTACTTC. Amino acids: CAWSRDTFYEQYF.

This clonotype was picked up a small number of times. CDR3 in amino acids: CASTVLGTGELFF. CDR3 coding DNA: TGTGCCAGCACCGTCCTTGGGACCGGGGAGCTGTTTTTT. The V and J genes are TRBV6-1 and TRBJ2-2; no firm D call. The germline V gene encodes CDR1 MNHNS and CDR2 SASEGT. There are 13 residues in the CDR3. The ends were cut back, 7 bases at V and 5 bases at J, with 11 bases in the middle.

The CDR3 bases are TGTGCTAGTGGCTCGAGCGCTTTCTTT. Translated, it gives CASGSSAFF. J is TRBJ1-1 and V is TRBV12-5; D call uncertain. The V gene lost 6 bases and the J gene lost 11 bases, with 7 bases spanning the gap. CDR3 length: 9 residues. Germline CDR1 is LGHNT and CDR2 is FRNRAP. Full variable domain (missing parts from reference TRBV12-5 and TRBJ1-1): DARVTQTPRHKVTEMGQEVTMRCQPILGHNTVFWYRQTMMQGLELLAYFRNRAPLDDSGMPKDRFSAEMPDATLATLKIQPSEPRDSAVYFCASGSSAFFGQGTRLTVV.

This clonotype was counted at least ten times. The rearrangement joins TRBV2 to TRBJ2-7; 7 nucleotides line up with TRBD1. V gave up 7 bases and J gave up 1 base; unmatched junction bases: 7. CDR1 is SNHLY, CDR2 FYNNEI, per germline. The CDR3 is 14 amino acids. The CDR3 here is CASIKGAESYEQYF. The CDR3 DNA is TGTGCCAGCATCAAGGGGGCGGAGTCCTACGAGCAGTACTTC.

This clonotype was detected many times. CDR3 coding DNA: TGTGCCAGCAGCTTAGGAGTTCCAAGCTACGAGCAGTACTTC. It encodes CASSLGVPSYEQYF. The gene calls are TRBV11-1 and TRBJ2-7; D is unresolved. V was pared by 1 base and J by 3 bases, with 10 bases between. CDR3 length: 14 amino acids. Germline CDR1 is SGHAT and CDR2 is FQDESV (reference sequence).

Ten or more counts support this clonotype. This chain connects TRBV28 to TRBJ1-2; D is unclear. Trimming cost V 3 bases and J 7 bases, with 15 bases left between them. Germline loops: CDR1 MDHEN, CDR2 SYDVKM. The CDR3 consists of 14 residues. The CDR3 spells CASSFSAARVGYTF. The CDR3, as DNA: TGTGCCAGCAGTTTTTCGGCGGCGAGAGTTGGCTACACCTTC.

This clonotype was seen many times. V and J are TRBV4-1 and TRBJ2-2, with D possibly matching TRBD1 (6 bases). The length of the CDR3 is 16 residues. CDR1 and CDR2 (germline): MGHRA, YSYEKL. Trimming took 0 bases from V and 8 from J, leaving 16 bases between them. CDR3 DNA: TGCGCCAGCAGCCAAGAGGGGGACATCTCACCGGGGGAGCTGTTTTTT. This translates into CASSQEGDISPGELFF.

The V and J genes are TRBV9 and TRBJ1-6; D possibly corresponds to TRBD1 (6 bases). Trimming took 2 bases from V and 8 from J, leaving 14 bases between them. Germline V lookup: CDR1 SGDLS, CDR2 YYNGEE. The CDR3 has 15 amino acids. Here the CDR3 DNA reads TGTGCCAGCAGCGTTGGGGGGCTGACAGATTCACCCCTCCACTTT. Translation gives CASSVGGLTDSPLHF.

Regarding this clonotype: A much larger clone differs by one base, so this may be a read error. In DNA, the CDR3 is TGTGCCAGCATAATTCTTAACTATGGCTACACCTTC. Protein sequence: CASIILNYGYTF. The rearrangement uses TRBV28 and TRBJ1-2; D unclear. Germline CDR1 is MDHEN and CDR2 is SYDVKM. Trimming left V 7 bases short and J 1 base short, with 7 bases between. The CDR3 runs 12 residues.

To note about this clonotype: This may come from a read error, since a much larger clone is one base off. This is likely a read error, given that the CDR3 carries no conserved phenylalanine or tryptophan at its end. CDR3 bases: TGTGCCTGGGTCCGTGGGACTGGCACAACCGGGGAGCTGTTTTAT. Encoded protein: CAWVRGTGTTGELFY. The chain combines TRBV30 with TRBJ2-2; possible D gene TRBD2, 6 bases. Trimming cost V 5 bases and J 5 bases, with 18 bases left between them. CDR1 and CDR2 from the germline V gene are GTSNPN and SVGIG (reference sequence). This CDR3 region has 15 residues.

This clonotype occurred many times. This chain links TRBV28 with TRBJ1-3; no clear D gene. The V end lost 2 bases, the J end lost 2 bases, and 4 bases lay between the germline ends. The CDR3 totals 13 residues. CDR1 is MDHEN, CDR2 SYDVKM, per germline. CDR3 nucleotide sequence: TGTGCCAGCAGTTTAGTTCCTGGAAACACCATATATTTT. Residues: CASSLVPGNTIYF.

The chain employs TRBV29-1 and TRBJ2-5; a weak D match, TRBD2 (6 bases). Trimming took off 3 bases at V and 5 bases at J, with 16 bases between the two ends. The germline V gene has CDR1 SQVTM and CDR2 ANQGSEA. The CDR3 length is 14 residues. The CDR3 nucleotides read TGCAGCGTTGAGGTGGAGGGGCGTCGGGAGACCCAGTACTTC. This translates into CSVEVEGRRETQYF. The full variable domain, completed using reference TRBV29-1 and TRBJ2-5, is SAVISQKPSRDICQRGTSLTIQCQVDSQVTMMFWYRQQPGQSLTLIATANQGSEATYESGFVIDKFPISRPNLTFSTLTVSNMSPEDSSIYLCSVEVEGRRETQYFGPGTRLLVL.

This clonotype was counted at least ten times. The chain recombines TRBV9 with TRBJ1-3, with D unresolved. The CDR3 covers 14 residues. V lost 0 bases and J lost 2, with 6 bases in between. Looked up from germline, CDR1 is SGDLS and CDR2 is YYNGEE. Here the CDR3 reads CASSVVGTGNTIYF. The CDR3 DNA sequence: TGTGCCAGCAGCGTAGTGGGAACTGGAAACACCATATATTTT.

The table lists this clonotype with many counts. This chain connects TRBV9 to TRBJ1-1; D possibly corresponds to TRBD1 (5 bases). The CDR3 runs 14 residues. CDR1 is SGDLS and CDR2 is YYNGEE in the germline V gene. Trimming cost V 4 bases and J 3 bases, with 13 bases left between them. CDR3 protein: CASSSRVRDTEAFF. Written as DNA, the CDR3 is TGTGCCAGCAGCTCCAGGGTGAGAGACACTGAAGCTTTCTTT.

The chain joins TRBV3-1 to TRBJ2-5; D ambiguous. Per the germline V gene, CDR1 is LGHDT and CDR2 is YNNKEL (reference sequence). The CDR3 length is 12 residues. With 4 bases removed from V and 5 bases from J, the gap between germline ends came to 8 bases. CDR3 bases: TGTGCCAGCAGCCCGATCCGGGAGACCCAGTACTTC. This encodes CASSPIRETQYF.

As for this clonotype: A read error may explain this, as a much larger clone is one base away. The CDR3 spells CASRLGTGDYEQYF. CDR3 sequence (DNA): TGTGCCAGCAGATTGGGGACAGGGGACTACGAGCAGTACTTC. This chain connects TRBV11-2 to TRBJ2-7; TRBD1 matches at 10 bases. Germline CDR1 SGHAT, CDR2 FQNNGV. The CDR3 sequence is 14 residues long. The J segment lost 3 bases and the V segment lost 6 bases, leaving 5 bases of the junction unmatched.

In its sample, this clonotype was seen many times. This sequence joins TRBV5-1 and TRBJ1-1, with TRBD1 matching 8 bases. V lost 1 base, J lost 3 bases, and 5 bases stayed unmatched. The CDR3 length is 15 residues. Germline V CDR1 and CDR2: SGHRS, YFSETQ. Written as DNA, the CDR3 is TGCGCCAGCAGCTTGACCGGACAGGGAGACACTGAAGCTTTCTTT. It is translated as CASSLTGQGDTEAFF.

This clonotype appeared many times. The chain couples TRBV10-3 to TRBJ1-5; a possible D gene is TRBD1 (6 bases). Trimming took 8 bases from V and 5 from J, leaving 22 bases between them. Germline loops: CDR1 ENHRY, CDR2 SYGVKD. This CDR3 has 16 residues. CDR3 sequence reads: CAIYHRVPGKDQPQHF. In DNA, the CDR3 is TGTGCCATCTACCACAGGGTTCCGGGTAAGGATCAGCCCCAGCATTTT.

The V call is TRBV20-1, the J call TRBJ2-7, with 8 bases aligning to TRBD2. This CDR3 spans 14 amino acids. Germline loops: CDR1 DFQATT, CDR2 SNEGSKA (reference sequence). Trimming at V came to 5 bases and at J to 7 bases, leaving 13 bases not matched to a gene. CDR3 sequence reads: CSAHPGLGVREQYF. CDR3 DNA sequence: TGCAGTGCTCACCCGGGACTAGGAGTGAGGGAGCAGTACTTC.

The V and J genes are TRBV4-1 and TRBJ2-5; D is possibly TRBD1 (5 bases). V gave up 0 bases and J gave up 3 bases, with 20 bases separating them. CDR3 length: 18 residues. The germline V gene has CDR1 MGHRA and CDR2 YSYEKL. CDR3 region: CASSQDRAGIRLKETQYF. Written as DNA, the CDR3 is TGCGCCAGCAGCCAAGATCGAGCAGGGATCAGGTTGAAAGAGACCCAGTACTTC.

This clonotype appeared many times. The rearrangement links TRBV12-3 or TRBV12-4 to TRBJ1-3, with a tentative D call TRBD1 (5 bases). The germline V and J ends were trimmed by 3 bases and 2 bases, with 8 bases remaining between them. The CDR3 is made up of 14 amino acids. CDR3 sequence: CASSFGGAGNTIYF. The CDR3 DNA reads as TGTGCCAGCAGTTTCGGAGGGGCTGGAAACACCATATATTTT.

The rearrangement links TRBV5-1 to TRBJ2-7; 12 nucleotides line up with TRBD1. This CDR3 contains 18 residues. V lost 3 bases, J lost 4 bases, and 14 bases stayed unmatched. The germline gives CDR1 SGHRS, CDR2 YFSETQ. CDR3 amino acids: CASSSQPGQGAIGYEQYF. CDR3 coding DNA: TGCGCCAGCAGCTCACAACCGGGACAGGGGGCGATAGGATACGAGCAGTACTTC. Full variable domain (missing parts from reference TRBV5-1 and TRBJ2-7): KAGVTQTPRYLIKTRGQQVTLSCSPISGHRSVSWYQQTPGQGLQFLFEYFSETQRNKGNFPGRFSGRQFSNSRSEMNVSTLELGDSALYLCASSSQPGQGAIGYEQYFGPGTRLTVT.

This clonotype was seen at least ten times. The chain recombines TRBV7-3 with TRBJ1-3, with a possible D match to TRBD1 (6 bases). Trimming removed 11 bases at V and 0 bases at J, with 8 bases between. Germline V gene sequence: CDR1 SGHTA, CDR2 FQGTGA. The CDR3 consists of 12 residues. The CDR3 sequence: CALTGSGNTIYF. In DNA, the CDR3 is TGTGCCTTGACAGGCTCTGGAAACACCATATATTTT. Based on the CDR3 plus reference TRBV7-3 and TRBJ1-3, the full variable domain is GAGVSQTPSNKVTEKGKYVELRCDPISGHTALYWYRQSLGQGPEFLIYFQGTGAADDSGLPNDRFFAVRPEGSVSTLKIQRTERGDSAVYLCALTGSGNTIYFGEGSWLTVV.

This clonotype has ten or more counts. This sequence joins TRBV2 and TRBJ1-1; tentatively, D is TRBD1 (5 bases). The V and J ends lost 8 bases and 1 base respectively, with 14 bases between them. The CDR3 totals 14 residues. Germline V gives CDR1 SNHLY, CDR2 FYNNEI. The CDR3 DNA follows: TGTGCCAGCTCCCTCTCGCAGGGGAACACTGAAGCTTTCTTT. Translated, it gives CASSLSQGNTEAFF.

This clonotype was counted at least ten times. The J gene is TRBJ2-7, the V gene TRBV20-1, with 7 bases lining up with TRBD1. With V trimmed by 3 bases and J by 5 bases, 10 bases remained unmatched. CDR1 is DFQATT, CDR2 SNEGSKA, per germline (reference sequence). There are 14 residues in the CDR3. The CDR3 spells CSASIRGRRNEQYF. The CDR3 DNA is TGCAGTGCTAGCATAAGGGGGCGCCGGAACGAGCAGTACTTC.

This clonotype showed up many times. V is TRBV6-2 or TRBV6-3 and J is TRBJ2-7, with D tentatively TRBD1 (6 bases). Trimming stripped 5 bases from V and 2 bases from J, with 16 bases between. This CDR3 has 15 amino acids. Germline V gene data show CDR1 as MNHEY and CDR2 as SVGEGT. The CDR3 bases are TGTGCCAGCAGTCCTTTGACAGGTTGGCCCTACGAGCAGTACTTC. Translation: CASSPLTGWPYEQYF.

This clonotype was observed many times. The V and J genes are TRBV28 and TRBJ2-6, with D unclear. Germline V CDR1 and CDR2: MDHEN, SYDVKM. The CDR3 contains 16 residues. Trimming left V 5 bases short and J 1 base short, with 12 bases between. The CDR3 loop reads CASSRLLGSGANVLTF. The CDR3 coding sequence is TGTGCCAGCAGTAGGCTTCTGGGGTCTGGGGCCAACGTCCTGACTTTC. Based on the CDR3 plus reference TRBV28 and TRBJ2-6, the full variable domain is DVKVTQSSRYLVKRTGEKVFLECVQDMDHENMFWYRQDPGLGLRLIYFSYDVKMKEKGDIPEGYSVSREKKERFSLILESASTNQTSMYLCASSRLLGSGANVLTFGAGSRLTVL.

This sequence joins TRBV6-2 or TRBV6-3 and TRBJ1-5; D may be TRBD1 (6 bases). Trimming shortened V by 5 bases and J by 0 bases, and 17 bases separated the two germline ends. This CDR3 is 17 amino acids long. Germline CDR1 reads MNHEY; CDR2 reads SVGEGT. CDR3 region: CASSHEDRIYSNQPQHF. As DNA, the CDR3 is TGTGCCAGCAGTCACGAGGACAGAATCTATAGCAATCAGCCCCAGCATTTT.

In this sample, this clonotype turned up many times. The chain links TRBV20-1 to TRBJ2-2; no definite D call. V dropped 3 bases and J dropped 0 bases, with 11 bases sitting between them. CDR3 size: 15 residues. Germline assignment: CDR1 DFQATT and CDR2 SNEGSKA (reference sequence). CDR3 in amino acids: CSARGARANTGELFF. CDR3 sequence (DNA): TGCAGTGCTAGGGGCGCCCGAGCGAACACCGGGGAGCTGTTTTTT.

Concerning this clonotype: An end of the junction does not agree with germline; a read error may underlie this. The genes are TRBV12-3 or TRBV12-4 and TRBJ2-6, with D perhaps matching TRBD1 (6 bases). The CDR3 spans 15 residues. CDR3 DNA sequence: TGTGCCATTGACAGGCCCGGATCTGGGGCCAACGTCCTGAGTTTC. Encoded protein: CAIDRPGSGANVLSF.